Shown below are 22 T cell receptor beta chains from a single sample sequenced in a study of blood T cells in healthy people across ages. Together with a sample-barcoded 5' primer, a J-beta primer mix was included in a second PCR lasting roughly 6 to 12 cycles. A single record per CDR3 protein comes from TCRdb applying MiXCR to the 5' RACE reads. The sample shows some 320,000 distinct CDR3 sequences, around 30% of them seen only once. Sequenced sample: blood. The receptors shown here come from a woman aged 70-85 years in good health.

This clonotype came up a few times. The chain joins TRBV6-1 to TRBJ1-1; D gene unclear. The germline V and J ends were trimmed by 8 bases and 1 base, with 17 bases remaining between them. CDR3 length: 15 amino acids. The germline V gene has CDR1 MNHNS and CDR2 SASEGT. The CDR3 reads CASLRDPHANTEAFF. CDR3 DNA sequence: TGTGCCAGCTTGCGAGACCCTCACGCGAACACTGAAGCTTTCTTT.

This clonotype appeared a few times. The V call is TRBV15, the J call TRBJ1-4; no clear D. Trimming left V 1 base short and J 3 bases short, with 12 bases between. Looked up from germline, CDR1 is LNHNV and CDR2 is YYDKDF (reference sequence). This CDR3 has 16 residues. The CDR3 region is CATSRGMTRANEKLFF. CDR3 sequence (DNA): TGTGCCACCAGCAGAGGGATGACGAGGGCTAATGAAAAACTGTTTTTT.

This rearrangement joins TRBV3-1 to TRBJ1-1; 8 nucleotides match TRBD1. V shed 1 base, J shed 6 bases, and the junction held 10 bases outside the gene matches. The germline V gene encodes CDR1 LGHDT and CDR2 YNNKEL (reference sequence). This CDR3 is 16 amino acids long. Here the CDR3 reads CASSQAGRGRLAEAFF. CDR3 nucleotides: TGTGCCAGCAGCCAAGCGGGCAGGGGGCGCTTAGCTGAAGCTTTCTTT.

The J gene is TRBJ1-2, the V gene TRBV15, with no clear D. The germline V gene encodes CDR1 LNHNV and CDR2 YYDKDF (reference sequence). The CDR3 has 15 amino acids. V lost 0 bases and J 5 bases, leaving 13 bases between the germline ends. This CDR3 reads CATSRDRAAFYGYTF. CDR3 nucleotides: TGTGCCACCAGCAGAGATCGGGCAGCTTTTTATGGCTACACCTTC.

This clonotype was recorded a few times. The V gene is TRBV9, the J gene TRBJ1-3; no reliable D call. CDR1 is SGDLS, CDR2 YYNGEE, per germline. This CDR3 spans 14 amino acids. Trimming took off 4 bases at V and 0 bases at J, with 8 bases between the two ends. The CDR3 DNA sequence: TGTGCCAGCAGCTTTTCGAGCTCTGGAAACACCATATATTTT. Its protein product is CASSFSSSGNTIYF.

The table lists this clonotype with many counts. The gene calls are TRBV28 and TRBJ1-5; tentative D call: TRBD1 (6 bases). Between the trimmed V and J ends, which lost 9 bases and 6 bases, there was a span of 12 bases. This CDR3 spans 12 amino acids. In germline, CDR1 is MDHEN, CDR2 SYDVKM. The CDR3 coding sequence is TGTGCCAGTAGTATCAGGGGTCAGCCCCAGCATTTT. It codes for CASSIRGQPQHF.

V gene TRBV29-1 combines with J gene TRBJ2-1, with 7 bases aligning to TRBD2. V shed 6 bases and J 5 bases; nucleotides not matched to a gene: 4. Germline CDR1 and CDR2: SQVTM and ANQGSEA. The CDR3 sequence is 12 residues long. CDR3 DNA sequence: TGCAGCGTCCTAGCGGACCACAATGAGCAGTTCTTC. Translated: CSVLADHNEQFF.

This clonotype is a singleton in its sample. The chain uses TRBV7-9 and TRBJ2-2; D gene ambiguous. CDR1 is SEHNR and CDR2 is FQNEAQ in the germline V gene (reference sequence). The CDR3 extends over 12 amino acids. V lost 3 bases, J lost 4 bases, and 3 bases lay in between. CDR3 DNA sequence: TGTGCCAGCAGCTTTATCACCGGGGAGCTGTTTTTT. Translation: CASSFITGELFF.

Worth noting for this clonotype: Given the absence of the conserved phenylalanine or tryptophan at the CDR3 end, a read error is likely. The chain is built from TRBV2 and TRBJ2-1; TRBD1 agrees at 8 bases. Germline V gene data show CDR1 as SNHLY and CDR2 as FYNNEI. V lost 6 bases and J lost 0; bases outside the gene matches: 7. The CDR3 is made up of 16 amino acids. CDR3 residues: CASRPRTGTSYNEQFL. The CDR3 nucleotides are TGTGCCAGCAGACCCCGGACAGGGACCTCCTACAATGAGCAGTTCCTC.

The chain couples TRBV5-1 to TRBJ1-1; TRBD1 aligns across 9 bases. V shed 3 bases, J shed 3 bases, and the junction held 3 bases outside the gene matches. The CDR3 is 14 residues long. Germline CDR1 reads SGHRS; CDR2 reads YFSETQ. CDR3: CASSWTGADTEAFF. As DNA, the CDR3 is TGCGCCAGCAGCTGGACAGGGGCGGACACTGAAGCTTTCTTT.

V gene TRBV12-3 or TRBV12-4 combines with J gene TRBJ2-3; D perhaps matches TRBD1 (5 bases). V was clipped by 0 bases and J by 6 bases, with 7 bases between them. There are 13 residues in the CDR3. CDR3 nucleotide sequence: TGTGCCAGCAGTTTAGCAGGGGCGGATACGCAGTATTTT. It translates to CASSLAGADTQYF.

The chain couples TRBV10-3 to TRBJ2-6; 14 bases line up with TRBD2. The V gene's germline CDR1 is ENHRY and CDR2 SYGVKD. With 6 bases clipped from V and 0 bases from J, the junction kept 10 bases outside the gene matches. The CDR3 consists of 20 residues. The CDR3 loop reads CAISRGLAGGSGSGANVLTF. CDR3 in DNA: TGTGCCATCAGCCGAGGACTAGCGGGAGGATCGGGCTCTGGGGCCAACGTCCTGACTTTC.

This chain uses TRBV11-2 with TRBJ2-5, with 8 bases lining up with TRBD2. The J call is doubtful: the DNA matches TRBJ2-1 better. This CDR3 spans 14 amino acids. CDR1 is SGHAT, CDR2 FQNNGV, per germline. The CDR3: CASSPTSGSPPQFF. The CDR3 region has the DNA TGTGCCAGCAGCCCAACTAGCGGAAGTCCTCCGCAGTTCTTC.

This clonotype was recorded a few times. This rearrangement joins TRBV9 to TRBJ2-2; no definite D call. Trimming removed 3 bases from V and 2 bases from J, with 5 bases in between. The CDR3 sequence is 13 residues long. Germline V gives CDR1 SGDLS, CDR2 YYNGEE. The CDR3 sequence is CASSARNTGELFF. DNA for the CDR3: TGTGCCAGCAGCGCTCGAAACACCGGGGAGCTGTTTTTT.

This clonotype was counted a few times. The chain employs TRBV5-1 and TRBJ1-2; D is uncertain. CDR1 and CDR2 from the germline V gene are SGHRS and YFSETQ. The CDR3 is 13 amino acids. V shed 6 bases and J shed 8 bases, with 17 bases lying between them. In DNA form, the CDR3 reads TGCGCCAGCACGTTCGGTTACGGGCAAGGCTACACCTTC. Protein sequence: CASTFGYGQGYTF.

This clonotype appeared a few times. V and J are TRBV20-1 and TRBJ2-7, with 9 nucleotides matching TRBD1. CDR1 and CDR2 from the germline V gene are DFQATT and SNEGSKA (reference sequence). The CDR3 is 13 amino acids. Trimming removed 5 bases from V and 3 bases from J; junction bases left unmatched: 5. CDR3: CSAPGQGLYEQYF. DNA for the CDR3: TGCAGTGCTCCGGGACAGGGCCTCTACGAGCAGTACTTC.

V usage is TRBV12-3 or TRBV12-4 and J usage is TRBJ1-1; TRBD1 matches at 7 bases. CDR3 length equals 14 residues. With 5 bases clipped from V and 1 base from J, the junction kept 4 bases outside the gene matches. For the CDR3, the DNA is TGTGCCAGCAGTGGAGGGGGCTCGAACACTGAAGCTTTCTTT. Amino acids: CASSGGGSNTEAFF.

The rearrangement links TRBV4-1 to TRBJ2-3; D may correspond to TRBD1 or TRBD2 (5 bases each). CDR1 MGHRA and CDR2 YSYEKL come from the germline V gene. V lost 6 bases and J lost 6, with 10 bases in between. The CDR3 runs to 12 residues. The CDR3 sequence is CASRQAGDTQYF. The CDR3 coding sequence is TGCGCCAGCAGACAGGCGGGCGATACGCAGTATTTT.

The genes are TRBV20-1 and TRBJ2-7, with D possibly being TRBD2 (5 bases). The germline V and J ends were trimmed by 6 bases and 1 base, with 13 bases remaining between them. Looked up from germline, CDR1 is DFQATT and CDR2 is SNEGSKA (reference sequence). The CDR3 runs to 13 residues. This CDR3 is CSAAKGGSYEQYF. The CDR3 DNA sequence: TGCAGTGCAGCCAAGGGCGGGTCCTACGAGCAGTACTTC.

To note about this clonotype: A junction boundary mismatches the germline segment, possibly from a read error. This rearrangement joins TRBV2 to TRBJ2-1, with TRBD1 matching over 9 bases. The CDR3 totals 11 residues. Germline CDR1 is SNHLY and CDR2 is FYNNEI. The CDR3 region has the DNA TGTGCCAGCAGTGAAAGGGACAGGGTGTACTTC. It translates to CASSERDRVYF.

The chain carries TRBV18 and TRBJ2-6, with TRBD1 identical over 10 bases. The CDR3 spans 17 residues. Trimming at V came to 6 bases and at J to 2 bases, leaving 7 bases not matched to a gene. Germline values: CDR1 KGHSH, CDR2 LQKENI. CDR3 sequence: CASSQRQGAAGANVLTF. DNA for the CDR3: TGTGCCAGCTCGCAGAGACAGGGGGCAGCTGGGGCCAACGTCCTGACTTTC.

About this clonotype: At one end the junction does not follow the germline gene, possibly because of a read error. V and J are TRBV6-2 or TRBV6-3 and TRBJ2-7, with 7 bases that match TRBD2. This CDR3 region has 16 residues. The germline gives CDR1 MNHEY, CDR2 SVGEGT. The CDR3: CASSYLAARPTYEQYF. CDR3 DNA sequence: TGTGCCAGCAGTTACCTAGCGGCAAGACCCACCTATGAGCAGTACTTC.